These T cell receptor beta chains were read from a single sample in a study of T-cell memory formation after mild COVID-19. MiXCR, applied by TCRdb to the 5' RACE reads, yields one record per CDR3 protein. This sample has around 370,000 distinct CDR3 sequences, with roughly 20% found just once. The specimen sequenced was PBMCs or a T cell subset sorted from them (not recorded which). Receptor source: an adult woman who had mild COVID-19 (a few samples of this study predate the infection). Cell type and time point are not known. The CDR3 runs from the conserved cysteine through the conserved F or W. A D gene is named only where the DNA matches it firmly. Clone size is not always given. Where it is, it says once, few, many or a class for expanded clones.

v_gene	len	d_gene	abundance	j_gene	CDR3aa	CDR3nt
TRBV29-1	12	NA	few	TRBJ2-1	CSVEDRQREQFF	TGCAGCGTTGAAGATCGCCAGCGGGAGCAGTTCTTC
TRBV7-9	15	TRBD1	few	TRBJ2-7	CASSWVGTGSYEQYF	TGTGCCAGCAGCTGGGTAGGGACAGGGTCCTACGAGCAGTACTTC
TRBV3-1	16	NA	NA	TRBJ2-3	CASSQDPGLAQDTQYF	TGTGCCAGCAGCCAAGATCCTGGCCTAGCCCAGGATACGCAGTATTTT
TRBV4-3	14	NA	many	TRBJ2-3	CASSQGPNTDTQYF	TGCGCCAGCAGCCAGGGACCCAACACAGATACGCAGTATTTT
TRBV7-9	15	NA	few	TRBJ2-5	CASSLASGTRETQYF	TGTGCCAGCAGCTTAGCATCCGGGACCAGGGAGACCCAGTACTTC
TRBV24-1	16	TRBD2	NA	TRBJ2-1	CATSDPSGGRYNEQFF	TGTGCCACCAGTGACCCTAGCGGGGGGCGATACAATGAGCAGTTCTTC
TRBV27	13	NA	few	TRBJ2-7	CASSLGGHYEQYF	TGTGCCAGCTCTCTAGGTGGGCACTACGAGCAGTACTTC
TRBV20-1	14	NA	NA	TRBJ2-6	CSASDYSGANVLTF	TGCAGTGCTAGTGATTACTCTGGGGCCAACGTCCTGACTTTC
TRBV7-2	16	NA	few	TRBJ1-2	CASSLDAGSPNYGYTF	TGTGCCAGCAGCTTAGACGCAGGGTCTCCTAACTATGGCTACACCTTC
TRBV7-9	13	NA	NA	TRBJ2-2	CASTLGAPGELFF	TGTGCCAGCACCCTAGGGGCTCCCGGGGAGCTGTTTTTT
TRBV19	17	TRBD1	NA	TRBJ2-2	CASSPGTGVWGTGELFF	TGTGCCAGTAGCCCGGGGACAGGGGTTTGGGGCACCGGGGAGCTGTTTTTT
TRBV5-1	16	NA	few	TRBJ2-1	CASSVSGASSYNEQFF	TGCGCCAGCAGCGTAAGCGGTGCAAGCTCCTACAATGAGCAGTTCTTC
TRBV7-3	14	TRBD1	many	TRBJ2-7	CASSRQGGSYEQYF	TGTGCCAGCAGCCGACAGGGGGGCTCCTACGAGCAGTACTTC
TRBV5-5	14	NA	few	TRBJ2-7	CASSLFPSGYEQYF	TGTGCCAGCAGCTTGTTCCCCTCAGGATACGAGCAGTACTTC
TRBV5-1	13	TRBD1	few	TRBJ2-5	CASRGQTQETQYF	TGCGCCAGCCGGGGACAGACTCAAGAGACCCAGTACTTC
TRBV28	13	NA	NA	TRBJ1-2	CASSLDASRSYTF	TGTGCCAGCAGTTTAGATGCATCCCGAAGCTACACCTTC
TRBV6-5	15	TRBD2	NA	TRBJ2-1	CASSYGGGSVNEQFF	TGTGCCAGCAGTTACGGGGGGGGGAGCGTGAATGAGCAGTTCTTC
TRBV10-3	16	NA	few	TRBJ1-1	CAISEGVKAATTEAFF	TGTGCCATCAGTGAGGGCGTAAAAGCGGCGACCACTGAAGCTTTCTTT
TRBV6-6	14	TRBD2	once	TRBJ2-7	CASSKGLAKYEQYF	TGTGCCAGCAGTAAGGGACTAGCGAAGTACGAGCAGTACTTC
TRBV5-1	12	NA	few	TRBJ2-5	CASRLAQETQYF	TGCGCCAGCAGACTAGCCCAAGAGACCCAGTACTTC
TRBV7-8	15	NA	NA	TRBJ2-5	CASSPDRFNQETQYF	TGTGCCAGCAGCCCCGACAGGTTTAACCAAGAGACCCAGTACTTC
TRBV4-3	15	NA	NA	TRBJ1-5	CASSQDLGRVQPQHF	TGCGCCAGCAGCCAAGATCTGGGGAGAGTTCAGCCCCAGCATTTT
TRBV5-4	15	TRBD2	few	TRBJ2-1	CASSPGVLAGNEQFF	TGTGCCAGCAGCCCGGGTGTACTAGCGGGCAATGAGCAGTTCTTC
TRBV2	16	NA	once	TRBJ1-1	CASRKEGLLMNTEAFF	TGTGCCAGCAGGAAGGAGGGTCTCCTTATGAACACTGAAGCTTTCTTT
TRBV29-1	15	NA	few	TRBJ2-4	CSVAELTQWGNIQYF	TGCAGCGTTGCTGAATTGACTCAATGGGGAAACATTCAGTACTTC
TRBV6-2/TRBV6-3	14	TRBD1	NA	TRBJ2-7	CASSFLDRADEQYF	TGTGCCAGCAGCTTCCTTGACAGGGCGGACGAGCAGTACTTC
TRBV20-1	15	NA	NA	TRBJ2-3	CSARDRGSSTDTQYF	TGCAGTGCTAGAGATCGAGGGTCTAGCACAGATACGCAGTATTTT
TRBV24-1	16	NA	NA	TRBJ2-3	CATSDLEFASTDTQYF	TGTGCCACCAGTGACCTTGAGTTCGCTAGCACAGATACGCAGTATTTT
TRBV7-7	13	NA	NA	TRBJ2-1	CASSLGTTDEQFF	TGTGCTAGCAGCTTAGGCACGACTGATGAGCAGTTCTTC
TRBV12-3/TRBV12-4	11	NA	NA	TRBJ2-3	CASTLGDTQYF	TGTGCCAGCACCCTGGGGGATACGCAGTATTTT
TRBV29-1	14	TRBD2	few	TRBJ2-1	CSVNGRREGPEQFF	TGCAGCGTTAACGGTCGGCGGGAGGGCCCTGAGCAGTTCTTC
TRBV30	12	NA	NA	TRBJ1-2	CAWSAPWGGYTF	TGTGCCTGGAGTGCCCCATGGGGTGGCTACACCTTC
TRBV7-2	16	NA	NA	TRBJ1-1	CASSLNVLGQGPEAFF	TGTGCCAGCAGCTTAAATGTCCTCGGGCAGGGCCCTGAAGCTTTCTTT
TRBV3-1	14	TRBD2	few	TRBJ2-1	CASRFLAGGSEQFF	TGTGCCAGCAGATTTCTAGCGGGAGGATCCGAGCAGTTCTTC
TRBV3-1	12	NA	few	TRBJ2-1	CASSQDRREQFF	TGTGCCAGCAGCCAAGATCGTCGTGAGCAGTTCTTC
TRBV4-3	15	NA	NA	TRBJ1-4	CASSLALSTNEKLFF	TGCGCCAGCAGCCTAGCACTCTCAACTAATGAAAAACTGTTTTTT
TRBV2	14	TRBD1	many	TRBJ2-1	CASRETGDGNEQFF	TGTGCCAGCAGGGAGACAGGGGATGGGAATGAGCAGTTCTTC
TRBV28	14	TRBD1	NA	TRBJ2-5	CASRAGRGLETQYF	TGTGCCAGCAGGGCGGGCAGGGGGCTAGAGACCCAGTACTTC
TRBV12-3/TRBV12-4	13	NA	NA	TRBJ2-1	CASSQVSGNEQFF	TGTGCCAGCAGCCAGGTTAGCGGCAATGAGCAGTTCTTC
TRBV6-6	15	NA	NA	TRBJ2-7	CASSYSQGISYEQYF	TGTGCCAGCAGTTACTCCCAGGGGATCTCCTACGAGCAGTACTTC
TRBV5-1	17	TRBD1	NA	TRBJ1-1	CASRMNPGQGTSTEAFF	TGCGCCAGCAGAATGAATCCGGGACAGGGAACAAGTACTGAAGCTTTCTTT
TRBV7-9	15	TRBD1	few	TRBJ1-6	CASSFDRGMGSPLHF	TGTGCCAGCAGCTTCGACAGGGGTATGGGTTCACCCCTCCACTTT
TRBV27	13	TRBD1	few	TRBJ1-2	CASSWDRTYGYTF	TGTGCCAGCAGTTGGGACAGGACCTATGGCTACACCTTC
TRBV3-1	16	TRBD2	NA	TRBJ2-5	CASSQESSPAGETQYF	TGTGCCAGCAGCCAAGAATCGAGTCCAGCGGGGGAGACCCAGTACTTC
TRBV15	16	NA	NA	TRBJ2-2	CATSRELGSNTGELFF	TGTGCCACCAGCAGAGAGCTGGGGTCGAACACCGGGGAGCTGTTTTTT
TRBV25-1	14	NA	NA	TRBJ2-5	CASSTRGGQETQYF	TGTGCCAGCAGTACAAGGGGCGGACAAGAGACCCAGTACTTC
TRBV7-9	15	NA	NA	TRBJ1-2	CASSSPSDGNYGYTF	TGTGCCAGCAGCTCCCCCTCGGACGGAAACTATGGCTACACCTTC
TRBV9	14	NA	NA	TRBJ1-2	CASSVEVTGYGYTF	TGTGCCAGCAGCGTAGAAGTGACAGGATATGGCTACACCTTC
TRBV7-9	13	NA	NA	TRBJ1-6	CASSLVFGSPLHF	TGTGCCAGCAGCTTAGTTTTCGGATCACCCCTCCACTTT